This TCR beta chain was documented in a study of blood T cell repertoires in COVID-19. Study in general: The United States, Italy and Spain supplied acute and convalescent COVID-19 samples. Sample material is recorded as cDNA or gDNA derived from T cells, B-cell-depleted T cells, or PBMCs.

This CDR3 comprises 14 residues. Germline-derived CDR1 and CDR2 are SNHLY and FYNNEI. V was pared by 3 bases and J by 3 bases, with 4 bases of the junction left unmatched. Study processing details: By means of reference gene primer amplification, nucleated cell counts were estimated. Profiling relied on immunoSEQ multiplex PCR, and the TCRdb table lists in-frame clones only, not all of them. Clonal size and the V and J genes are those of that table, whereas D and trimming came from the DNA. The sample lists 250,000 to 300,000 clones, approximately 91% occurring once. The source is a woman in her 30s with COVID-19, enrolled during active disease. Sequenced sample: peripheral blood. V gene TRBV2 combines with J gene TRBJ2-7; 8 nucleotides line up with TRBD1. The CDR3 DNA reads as TGTGCCAGCAGTGAGACAGGGGACTTCTACGAGCAGTACTTC. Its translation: CASSETGDFYEQYF.